The 7 T cell receptor beta chains below were found in one sample sequenced in a study of T cell clonotyping in hematopoietic cell transplantation. Data came from immunoSEQ multiplex PCR; TCRdb stores just in-frame clones and leaves some out. The sample has around 26,000 clones, approximately 82% seen once. Stated time point: recipient sample about 28 days before transplant, after cytoreduction. This sample comprised peripheral blood mononuclear cells, obtained before stem cell transplant. These receptors were taken from a man aged 35-49 years with acute myeloid leukemia. Some clones in this sample may be carry-over from other donors' samples.

The chain recombines TRBV5-1 with TRBJ2-6, with no clear D. There are 17 residues in the CDR3. Trimming shortened V by 0 bases and J by 0 bases, and 10 bases separated the two germline ends. The germline CDR1 and CDR2 sequences are SGHRS and YFSETQ. In nucleotides, the CDR3 is TGCGCCAGCAGCTTGGCAATGGGATTCTCTGGGGCCAACGTCCTGACTTTC. Residues: CASSLAMGFSGANVLTF.

This chain links TRBV7-9 with TRBJ2-5; D unclear. The V and J ends lost 2 bases and 4 bases respectively, with 14 bases between them. CDR1 and CDR2 from the germline V gene are SEHNR and FQNEAQ (reference sequence). There are 15 residues in the CDR3. The CDR3 protein is CASSLLIGEGETQYF. CDR3 bases: TGTGCCAGCAGCTTACTTATCGGAGAAGGAGAGACCCAGTACTTC.

The chain has TRBV19 and TRBJ2-3; 10 nucleotides align to TRBD2. The germline gives CDR1 LNHDA, CDR2 SQIVND (reference sequence). Trimming took 0 bases from V and 4 from J; bases not matched to a gene: 7. The CDR3 runs 17 residues. The CDR3 coding sequence is TGTGCCAGTAGTATAGATCTCCTAGCGGGGGCCTCAGATACGCAGTATTTT. Residues: CASSIDLLAGASDTQYF.

The chain combines TRBV27 with TRBJ1-1; 8 bases are shared with TRBD1. Germline values: CDR1 MNHEY, CDR2 SMNVEV (reference sequence). Germline trimming cut 2 bases from V and 3 bases from J; bases unmatched to any gene: 5. The CDR3 is 15 residues long. The CDR3 spells CASSLRQGPYTEAFF. CDR3 coding DNA: TGTGCCAGCAGTTTACGACAGGGGCCTTACACTGAAGCTTTCTTT.

This clone showed up just a few times. The CDR3 sequence: CASSFQSGRSSYEQYF. CDR3 in DNA: TGTGCCAGCAGCTTTCAATCGGGTAGAAGCTCCTACGAGCAGTACTTC. The gene calls are TRBV5-5 and TRBJ2-7, with D unresolved. CDR1 SGHKS and CDR2 YYEKEE come from the germline V gene (reference sequence). The CDR3 is 16 residues long. V was pared by 2 bases and J by 0 bases, with 15 bases between. The full variable domain, in which reference TRBV5-5 and TRBJ2-7 provide the parts outside the CDR3, is DAGVTQSPTHLIKTRGQQVTLRCSPISGHKSVSWYQQVLGQGPQFIFQYYEKEERGRGNFPDRFSARQFPNYSSELNVNALLLGDSALYLCASSFQSGRSSYEQYFGPGTRLTVT.

The chain is built from TRBV28 and TRBJ2-7; tentative D call: TRBD1 (6 bases). The germline V gene encodes CDR1 MDHEN and CDR2 SYDVKM. The CDR3 is made up of 16 amino acids. Trimming cost V 3 bases and J 3 bases, with 18 bases left between them. The chain's CDR3 is CASSLGGTNLVYEQYF. The CDR3 DNA reads as TGTGCCAGCAGTTTGGGTGGGACAAATTTAGTCTACGAGCAGTACTTC.

The V gene is TRBV6-5, the J gene TRBJ1-1; D ambiguous. The CDR3 covers 15 residues. The V and J ends lost 0 bases and 0 bases respectively, with 8 bases between them. The germline gives CDR1 MNHEY, CDR2 SVGAGI. Here the CDR3 DNA reads TGTGCCAGCAGTTACTCCAGCAGTCTGAACACTGAAGCTTTCTTT. Translating it yields CASSYSSSLNTEAFF.